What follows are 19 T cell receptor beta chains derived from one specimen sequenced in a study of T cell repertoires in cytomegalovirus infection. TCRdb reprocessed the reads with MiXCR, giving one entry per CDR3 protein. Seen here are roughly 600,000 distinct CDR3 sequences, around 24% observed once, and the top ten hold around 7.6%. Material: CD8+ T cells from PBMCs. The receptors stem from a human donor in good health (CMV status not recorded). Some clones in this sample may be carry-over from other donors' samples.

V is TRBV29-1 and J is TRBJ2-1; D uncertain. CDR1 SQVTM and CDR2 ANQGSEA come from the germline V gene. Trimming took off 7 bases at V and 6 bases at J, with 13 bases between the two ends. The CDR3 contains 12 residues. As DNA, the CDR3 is TGCAGCGCCGACTTCGCTCCCAATGAGCAGTTCTTC. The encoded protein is CSADFAPNEQFF.

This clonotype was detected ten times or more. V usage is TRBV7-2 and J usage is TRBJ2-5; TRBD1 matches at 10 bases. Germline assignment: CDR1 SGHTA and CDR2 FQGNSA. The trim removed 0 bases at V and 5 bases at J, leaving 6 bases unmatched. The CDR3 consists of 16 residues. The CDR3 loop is CASSLAPGTGVETQYF. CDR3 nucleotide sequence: TGTGCCAGCAGCTTAGCACCGGGGACAGGGGTCGAGACCCAGTACTTC.

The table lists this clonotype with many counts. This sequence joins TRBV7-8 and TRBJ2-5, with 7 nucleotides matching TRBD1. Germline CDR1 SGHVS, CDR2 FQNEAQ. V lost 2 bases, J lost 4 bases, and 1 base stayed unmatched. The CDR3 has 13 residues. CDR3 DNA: TGTGCCAGCAGCTTAACAGGGGTAGAGACCCAGTACTTC. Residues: CASSLTGVETQYF. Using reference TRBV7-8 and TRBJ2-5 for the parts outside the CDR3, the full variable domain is GAGVSQSPRYKVAKRGQDVALRCDPISGHVSLFWYQQALGQGPEFLTYFQNEAQLDKSGLPSDRFFAERPEGSVSTLKIQRTQQEDSAVYLCASSLTGVETQYFGPGTRLLVL.

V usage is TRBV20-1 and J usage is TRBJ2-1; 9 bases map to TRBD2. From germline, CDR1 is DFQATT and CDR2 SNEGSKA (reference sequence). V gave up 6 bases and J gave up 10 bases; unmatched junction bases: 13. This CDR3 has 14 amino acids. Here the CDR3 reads CSAPLAGASEEQFF. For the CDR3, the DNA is TGCAGTGCACCATTAGCGGGGGCATCGGAGGAGCAGTTCTTC.

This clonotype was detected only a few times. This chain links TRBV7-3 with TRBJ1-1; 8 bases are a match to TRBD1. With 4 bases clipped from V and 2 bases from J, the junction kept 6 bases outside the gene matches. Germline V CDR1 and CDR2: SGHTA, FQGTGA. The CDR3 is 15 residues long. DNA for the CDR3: TGTGCCAGCAGCTCCACAGGGGGTGGAAACACTGAAGCTTTCTTT. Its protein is CASSSTGGGNTEAFF.

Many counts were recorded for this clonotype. DNA for the CDR3: TGTGCCAGCCTCGGGGGCGGAGAGCAGTTCTTC. Translation gives CASLGGGEQFF. This chain uses TRBV10-3 with TRBJ2-1, with D possibly being TRBD1 or TRBD2 (6 bases each). Trimming shortened V by 10 bases and J by 10 bases, and 14 bases separated the two germline ends. CDR3 length: 11 residues. Germline lookup yields CDR1 ENHRY and CDR2 SYGVKD.

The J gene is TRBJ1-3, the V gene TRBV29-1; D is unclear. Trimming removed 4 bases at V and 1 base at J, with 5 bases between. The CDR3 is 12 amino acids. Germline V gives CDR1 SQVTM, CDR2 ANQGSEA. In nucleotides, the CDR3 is TGCAGCGTTGCCGGATCTGGAAACACCATATATTTT. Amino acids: CSVAGSGNTIYF.

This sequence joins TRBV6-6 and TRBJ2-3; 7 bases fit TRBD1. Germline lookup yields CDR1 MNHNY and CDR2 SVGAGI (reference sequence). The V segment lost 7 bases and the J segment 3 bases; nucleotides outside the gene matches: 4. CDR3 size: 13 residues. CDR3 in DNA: TGTGCCAGCAACCAGGGGGTGACAGATACGCAGTATTTT. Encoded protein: CASNQGVTDTQYF.

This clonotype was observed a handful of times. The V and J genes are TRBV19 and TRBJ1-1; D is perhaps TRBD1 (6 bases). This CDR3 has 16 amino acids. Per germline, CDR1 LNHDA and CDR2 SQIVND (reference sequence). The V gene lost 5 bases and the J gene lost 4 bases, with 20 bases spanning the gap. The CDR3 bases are TGTGCCAGTAGTCCGCGGACAGCATCGTTCTTCACTGAAGCTTTCTTT. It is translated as CASSPRTASFFTEAFF.

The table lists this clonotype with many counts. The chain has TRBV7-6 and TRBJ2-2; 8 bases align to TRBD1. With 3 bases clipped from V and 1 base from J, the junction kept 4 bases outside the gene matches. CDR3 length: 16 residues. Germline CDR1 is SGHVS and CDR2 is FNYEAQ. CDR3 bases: TGTGCCAGCAGCTTCCCCGGGACAGGGAACACCGGGGAGCTGTTTTTT. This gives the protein CASSFPGTGNTGELFF.

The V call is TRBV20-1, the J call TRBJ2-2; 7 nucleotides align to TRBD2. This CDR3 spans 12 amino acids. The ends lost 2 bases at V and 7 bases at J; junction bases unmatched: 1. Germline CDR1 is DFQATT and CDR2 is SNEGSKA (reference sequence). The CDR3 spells CSARSGDGELFF. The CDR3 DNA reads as TGCAGTGCTAGAAGCGGGGACGGGGAGCTGTTTTTT.

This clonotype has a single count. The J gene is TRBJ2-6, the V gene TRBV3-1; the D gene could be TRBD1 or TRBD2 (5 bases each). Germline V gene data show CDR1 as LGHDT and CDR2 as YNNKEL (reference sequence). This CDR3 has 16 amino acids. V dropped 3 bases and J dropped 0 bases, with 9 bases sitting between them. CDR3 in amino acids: CASSHWGISGANVLTF. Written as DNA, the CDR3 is TGTGCCAGCAGCCATTGGGGGATCTCTGGGGCCAACGTCCTGACTTTC.

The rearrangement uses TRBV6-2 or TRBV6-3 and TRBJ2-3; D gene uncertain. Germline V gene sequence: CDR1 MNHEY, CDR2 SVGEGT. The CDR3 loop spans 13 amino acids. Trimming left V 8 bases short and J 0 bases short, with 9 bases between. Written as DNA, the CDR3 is TGTGCCAGCGGGGTCAGGAGCACAGATACGCAGTATTTT. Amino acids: CASGVRSTDTQYF.

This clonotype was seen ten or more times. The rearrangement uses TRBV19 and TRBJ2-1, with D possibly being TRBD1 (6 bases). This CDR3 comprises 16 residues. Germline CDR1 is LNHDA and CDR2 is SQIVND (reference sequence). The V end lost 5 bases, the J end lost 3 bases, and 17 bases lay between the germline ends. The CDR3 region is CASSPKRDIYYNEQFF. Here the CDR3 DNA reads TGTGCCAGTAGTCCCAAAAGGGACATTTACTACAATGAGCAGTTCTTC. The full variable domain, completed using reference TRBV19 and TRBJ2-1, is DGGITQSPKYLFRKEGQNVTLSCEQNLNHDAMYWYRQDPGQGLRLIYYSQIVNDFQKGDIAEGYSVSREKKESFPLTVTSAQKNPTAFYLCASSPKRDIYYNEQFFGPGTRLTVL.

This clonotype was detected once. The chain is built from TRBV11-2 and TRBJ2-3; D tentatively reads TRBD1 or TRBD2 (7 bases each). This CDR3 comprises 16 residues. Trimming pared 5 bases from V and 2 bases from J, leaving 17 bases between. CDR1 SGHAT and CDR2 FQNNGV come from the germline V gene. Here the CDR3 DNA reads TGTGCCAGCAGCCCGGGGGGTGGGACAGCCACAGATACGCAGTATTTT. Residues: CASSPGGGTATDTQYF.

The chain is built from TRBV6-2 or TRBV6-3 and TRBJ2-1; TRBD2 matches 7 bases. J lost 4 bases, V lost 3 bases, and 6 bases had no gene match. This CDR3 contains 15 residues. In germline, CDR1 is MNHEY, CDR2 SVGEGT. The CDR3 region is CASSYWRGSYNEQFF. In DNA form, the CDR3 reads TGTGCCAGCAGTTATTGGCGGGGGTCGTACAATGAGCAGTTCTTC.

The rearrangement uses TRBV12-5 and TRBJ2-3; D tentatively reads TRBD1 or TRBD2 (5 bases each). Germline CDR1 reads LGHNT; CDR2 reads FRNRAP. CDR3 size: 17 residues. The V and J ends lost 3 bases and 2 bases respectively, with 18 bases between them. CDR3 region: CASGFKLRGLNTDTQYF. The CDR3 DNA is TGTGCTAGTGGTTTTAAGTTGAGGGGTCTTAACACAGATACGCAGTATTTT.

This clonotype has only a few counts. The CDR3 is CASSSQLSWNTGELFF. The CDR3 DNA reads TGTGCCAGCAGCTCCCAGCTTTCGTGGAACACCGGGGAGCTGTTTTTT. V and J are TRBV11-2 and TRBJ2-2; unclear D gene. The CDR3 is 16 residues long. Germline V CDR1 and CDR2: SGHAT, FQNNGV. Trimming stripped 4 bases from V and 1 base from J, with 13 bases between.

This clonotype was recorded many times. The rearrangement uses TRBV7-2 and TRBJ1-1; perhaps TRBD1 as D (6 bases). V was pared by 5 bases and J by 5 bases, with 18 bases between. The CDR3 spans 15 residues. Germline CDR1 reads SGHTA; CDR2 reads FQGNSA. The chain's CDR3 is CASSPKRGARTEAFF. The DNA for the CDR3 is TGTGCCAGCAGCCCCAAGCGGGGGGCGAGGACTGAAGCTTTCTTT.